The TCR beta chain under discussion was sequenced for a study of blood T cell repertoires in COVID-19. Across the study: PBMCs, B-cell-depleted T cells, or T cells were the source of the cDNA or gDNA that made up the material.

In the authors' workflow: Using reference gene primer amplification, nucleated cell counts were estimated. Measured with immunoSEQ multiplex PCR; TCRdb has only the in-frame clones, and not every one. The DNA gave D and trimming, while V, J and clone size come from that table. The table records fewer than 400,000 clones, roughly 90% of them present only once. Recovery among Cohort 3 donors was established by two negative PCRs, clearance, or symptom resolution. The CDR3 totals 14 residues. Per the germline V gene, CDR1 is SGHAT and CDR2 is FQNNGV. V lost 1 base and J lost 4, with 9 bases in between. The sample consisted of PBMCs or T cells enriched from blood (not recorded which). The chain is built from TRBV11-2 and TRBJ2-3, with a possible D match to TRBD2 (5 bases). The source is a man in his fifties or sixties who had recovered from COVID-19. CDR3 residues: CASSLVRESDTQYF. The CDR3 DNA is TGTGCCAGCAGCTTAGTAAGGGAGTCAGATACGCAGTATTTT.